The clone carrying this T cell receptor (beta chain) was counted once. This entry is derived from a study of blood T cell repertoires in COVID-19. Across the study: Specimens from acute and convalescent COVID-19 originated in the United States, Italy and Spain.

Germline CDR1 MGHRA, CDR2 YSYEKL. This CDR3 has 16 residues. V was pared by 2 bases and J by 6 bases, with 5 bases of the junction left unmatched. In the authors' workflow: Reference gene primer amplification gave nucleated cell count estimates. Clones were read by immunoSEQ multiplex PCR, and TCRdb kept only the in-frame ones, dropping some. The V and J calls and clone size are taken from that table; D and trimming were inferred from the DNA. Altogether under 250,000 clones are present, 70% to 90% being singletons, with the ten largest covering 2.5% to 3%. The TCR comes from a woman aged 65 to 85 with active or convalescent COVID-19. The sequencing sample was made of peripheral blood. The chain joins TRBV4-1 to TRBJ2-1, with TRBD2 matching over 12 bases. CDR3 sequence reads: CASSQPTSGRVNEQFF. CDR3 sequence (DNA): TGCGCCAGCAGCCAACCGACTAGCGGGAGAGTCAATGAGCAGTTCTTC.